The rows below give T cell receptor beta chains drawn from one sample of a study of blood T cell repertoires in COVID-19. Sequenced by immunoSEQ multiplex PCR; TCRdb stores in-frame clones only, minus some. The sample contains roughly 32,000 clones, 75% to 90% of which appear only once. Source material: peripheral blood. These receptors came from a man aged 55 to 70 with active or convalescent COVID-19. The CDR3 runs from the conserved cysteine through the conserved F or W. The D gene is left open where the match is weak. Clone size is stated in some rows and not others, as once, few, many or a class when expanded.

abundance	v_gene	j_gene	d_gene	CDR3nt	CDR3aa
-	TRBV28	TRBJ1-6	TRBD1	TGTGCCAGTCGACAGGGGGTGGGCTCACCCCTCCACTTT	CASRQGVGSPLHF
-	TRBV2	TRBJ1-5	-	TGTGCCAGCAGTGTCCAGACAGGTATGCAGCCCCAGCATTTT	CASSVQTGMQPQHF
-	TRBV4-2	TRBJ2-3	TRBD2	TGTGCCAGCAGCCGGAGACTAGCGGAGGGCACAGATACGCAGTATTTT	CASSRRLAEGTDTQYF
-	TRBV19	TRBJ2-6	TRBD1	TGTGCCACATCTTTGACAGGGGGGTCAGGGGCCAACGTCCTGACTTTC	CATSLTGGSGANVLTF
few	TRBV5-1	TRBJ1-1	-	TGCGCCAGCAGCTTGGAAGCGGGCTTGAACACTGAAGCTTTCTTT	CASSLEAGLNTEAFF
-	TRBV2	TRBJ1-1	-	TGTGCCAGCAGGGATGGCCAGGCCAGCACCACTGAAGCTTTCTTT	CASRDGQASTTEAFF
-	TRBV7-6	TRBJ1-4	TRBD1	TGTGCCAGCAGCTTATTAGGGACAGGGAGGGAAAAACTGTTTTTT	CASSLLGTGREKLFF
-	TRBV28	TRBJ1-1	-	TGTGCCAGCAGTTTAGCGGGACGGGAGGGCACTGAAGCTTTCTTT	CASSLAGREGTEAFF
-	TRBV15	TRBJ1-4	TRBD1	TGTGCCACCAGCAGGGGACAGGCTAATGAAAAACTGTTTTTT	CATSRGQANEKLFF
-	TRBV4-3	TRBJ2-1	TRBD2	TGCGCCAGCAGCCAAGTTGTAAGAGGACTAGCTGGCGATGAGCAGTTCTTC	CASSQVVRGLAGDEQFF
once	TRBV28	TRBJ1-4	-	TGTGCCAGCAGTATCAGGGAAAAACTGTTTTTT	CASSIREKLFF
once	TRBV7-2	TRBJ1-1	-	TGTGCCAGCAGCTCCGGCGGGCAGAAGAACACTGAAGCTTTCTTT	CASSSGGQKNTEAFF
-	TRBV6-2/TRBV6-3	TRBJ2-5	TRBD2	TGTGCCAGCAGCAAACTAGCGGCGAGAGAGACCCAGTACTTC	CASSKLAARETQYF
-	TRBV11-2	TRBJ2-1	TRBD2	TGTGCCAGCAGCGCCTCCTTACTAGCGCCCTACAATGAGCAGTTCTTC	CASSASLLAPYNEQFF
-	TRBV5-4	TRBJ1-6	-	TGTGCCAGCAGCCCGGGACAAATTAATTCACCCCTCCACTTT	CASSPGQINSPLHF
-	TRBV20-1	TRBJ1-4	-	TGCAGTGTTCTCTTTAATGAAAAACTGTTTTTT	CSVLFNEKLFF
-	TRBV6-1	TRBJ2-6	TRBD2	TGTGCCAGCAGTGATATGGGAGGGCCAGGGGCCAACGTCCTGACTTTC	CASSDMGGPGANVLTF
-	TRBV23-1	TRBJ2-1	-	TGCGCCAGCAATTGTAGGGGCGTGGGGCAGTTCTTC	CASNCRGVGQFF
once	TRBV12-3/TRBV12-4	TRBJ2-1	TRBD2	TGTGCCAGCAGAGGACTAGAGCGGGAGCAGTTCTTC	CASRGLEREQFF
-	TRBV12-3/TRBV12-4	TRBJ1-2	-	TGTGCCAGCAGTAATACAGGGATAGATGGCTACACCTTC	CASSNTGIDGYTF
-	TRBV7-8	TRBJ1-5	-	TGTGCCAGCAGCCCCGGACAGCCCAATCAGCCCCAGCATTTT	CASSPGQPNQPQHF
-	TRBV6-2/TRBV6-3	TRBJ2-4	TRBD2	TGTGCCAGCAGTGCTAGCGGGGGCCGGGTGTGGACTCAGTACTTC	CASSASGGRVWTQYF
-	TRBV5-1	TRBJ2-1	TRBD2	TGCGCCAGCAGCTTGGAGGTGGGAGGGCCGAGCAATGAGCAGTTCTTC	CASSLEVGGPSNEQFF
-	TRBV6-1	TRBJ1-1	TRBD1	TGTGCCAGCAGTGAATCCACCTCGACAGGGGGAAGCACTGAAGCTTTCTTT	CASSESTSTGGSTEAFF
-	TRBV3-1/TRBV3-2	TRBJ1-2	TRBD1	TGTGCCAGCAGCCGCGCCGGGACAGGGGTGGATGGCTACACCTTC	CASSRAGTGVDGYTF
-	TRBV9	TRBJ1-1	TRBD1	TGTGCCAGCAGCGTCAGTGGGACAGTCAACACTGAAGCTTTCTTT	CASSVSGTVNTEAFF
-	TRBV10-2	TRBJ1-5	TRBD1	TGCGCCAGCAGTGATCGGACAGGACCCAATCAGCCCCAGCATTTT	CASSDRTGPNQPQHF
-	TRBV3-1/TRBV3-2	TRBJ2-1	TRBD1	TGTGCCACTGCGGGACAGGGGGCTCGTGAGCAGTTCTTC	CATAGQGAREQFF
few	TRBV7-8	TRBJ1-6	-	TGTGCCAGCAGCTTAGGGCAGGGATATTCACCCCTCCACTTT	CASSLGQGYSPLHF
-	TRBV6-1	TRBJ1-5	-	TGTGCCAGCAGTGAATTAGCGTATAGCAATCAGCCCCAGCATTTT	CASSELAYSNQPQHF
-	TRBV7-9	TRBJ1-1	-	TGTGCCAGCAACCTACAGGGTCGGGCTTTCTTT	CASNLQGRAFF
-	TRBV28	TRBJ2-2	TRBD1	TGTGCCACAACCGAAACCGGGACAGGGGTCGCCGGGGAGCTGTTTTTT	CATTETGTGVAGELFF
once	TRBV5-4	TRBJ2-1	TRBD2	TGTGCCAGCAGCCTGGCTGGGAGCGGGAGTTCTGGGGAGCAGTTCTTC	CASSLAGSGSSGEQFF
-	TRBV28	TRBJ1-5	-	TGTGCCAGCAGTTTCCGGGGGAGGCCCCAGCATTTT	CASSFRGRPQHF
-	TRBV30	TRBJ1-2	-	TGTGCCTGGAGAGGGGAGGGGCGAGGTGGCTACACCTTC	CAWRGEGRGGYTF
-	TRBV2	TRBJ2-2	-	TGTGCCAGCAGTGAAGTTAGGAACACCGGGGAGCTGTTTTTT	CASSEVRNTGELFF
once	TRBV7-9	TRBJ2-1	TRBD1	TGTGCCAGCAGCCGTGACAGGGGTACCTACAATGAGCAGTTCTTC	CASSRDRGTYNEQFF
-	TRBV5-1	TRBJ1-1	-	TGCGCCAGCAGCTTTGATCAGGGCACTGAAGCTTTCTTT	CASSFDQGTEAFF
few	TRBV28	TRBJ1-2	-	TGTGCCAGCAGTTTAGGAAACAGAGATGGCTACACCTTC	CASSLGNRDGYTF
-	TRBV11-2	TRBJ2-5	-	TGTGCCAGCAGCTTAGGCAGGCTGGGAGAGACCCAGTACTTC	CASSLGRLGETQYF
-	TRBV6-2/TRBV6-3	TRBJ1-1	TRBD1	TGTGTCAGCAGTTTTTACAGGGGAACTGAAGCTTTCTTT	CVSSFYRGTEAFF
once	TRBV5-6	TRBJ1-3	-	TGTGCCAGCAGCTTGGGGCCTCAAAACACCATATATTTT	CASSLGPQNTIYF
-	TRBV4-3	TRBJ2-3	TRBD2	TGCGCCAGCAGCCAAGCTCCTTTTGCGGGAGCCACAGATACGCAGTATTTT	CASSQAPFAGATDTQYF
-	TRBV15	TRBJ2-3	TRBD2	TGTGCCACCAGCAGGGGCCTTCTAGCGGGGGGATCCGATACGCAGTATTTT	CATSRGLLAGGSDTQYF
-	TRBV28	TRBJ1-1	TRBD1	TGTGCCAGCACCCAGGGGGTGGGCTACACTGAAGCTTTCTTT	CASTQGVGYTEAFF
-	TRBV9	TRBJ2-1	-	TGTGCCAGCAGCGAGAGTCCCTACAATGAGCAGTTCTTC	CASSESPYNEQFF
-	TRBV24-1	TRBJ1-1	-	TGTGCCACCAGTGATCCGCAATATCCGAGTCGGGCTTTCTTT	CATSDPQYPSRAFF
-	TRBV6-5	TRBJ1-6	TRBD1	TGTGCCAGCAGTACCGGGACAGGGGTATCACCCCTCCACTTT	CASSTGTGVSPLHF
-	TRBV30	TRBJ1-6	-	TGTGCCTGGACCGGGTTCGGCAATTCACCCCTCCACTTT	CAWTGFGNSPLHF
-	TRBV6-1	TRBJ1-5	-	TGTGCCAGCAGTGAATCAGGGAATCAGCCCCAGCATTTT	CASSESGNQPQHF
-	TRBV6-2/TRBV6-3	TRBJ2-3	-	TGTGCCAGCAGTTCCTTAGGCACAGATACGCAGTATTTT	CASSSLGTDTQYF
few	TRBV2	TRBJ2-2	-	TGTGCCAGCCAGACGGCGGGGGCTAACACCGGGGAGCTGTTTTTT	CASQTAGANTGELFF
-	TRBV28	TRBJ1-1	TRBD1	TGTGCCACCGTGAAGGGACAGCTTAACACTGAAGCTTTCTTT	CATVKGQLNTEAFF
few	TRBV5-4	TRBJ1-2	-	TGTGCCAGCAGCTTGGGTGGCGGACTCGATGGCTACACCTTC	CASSLGGGLDGYTF
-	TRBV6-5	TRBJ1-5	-	TGTGCCAGCAGTACGGGAGAGAATCAGCCCCAGCATTTT	CASSTGENQPQHF
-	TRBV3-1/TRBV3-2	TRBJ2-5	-	TGTGCCAGCAGCCAAGTTTCAGGGGCAGAGACCCAGTACTTC	CASSQVSGAETQYF
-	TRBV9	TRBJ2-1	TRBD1	TGTGCCAGCAGCGGCGGACAGGGGGCTTACAATGAGCAGTTCTTC	CASSGGQGAYNEQFF